This is a list of T cell receptor beta chains from one sample in a study of neurological immune-mediated disorders. MiXCR, run by TCRdb on the 5' RACE reads, gives a single entry per CDR3 protein. In the table there are 75,000 to 85,000 distinct CDR3 sequences, under 20% of which are singletons. Material: PBMCs. These receptors all come from a woman aged 40 to 55 in good health. Both conserved end residues are part of each CDR3. The D gene is left open where the match is weak. Size values are once, few and many counts, or a class for expanded clones, and some rows have none.

>many|NA|TRBJ1-1|TRBV6-2/TRBV6-3
TGTGCCAGCAGTTACTCGCCAGGATCTGAAGCTTTCTTT
CASSYSPGSEAFF
>many|NA|TRBJ2-3|TRBV25-1
TGTGCCAGCACCGCGGACAGCACAGATACGCAGTATTTT
CASTADSTDTQYF
>many|NA|TRBJ2-7|TRBV12-3/TRBV12-4
TGTGCCAGCAGTCAGGGGGGTTACTACGAGCAGTACTTC
CASSQGGYYEQYF
>many|NA|TRBJ2-3|TRBV9
TGTGCCAGCAGCGTAGCCCCGGGGGGCACAGATACGCAGTATTTT
CASSVAPGGTDTQYF
>many|NA|TRBJ1-1|TRBV5-1
TGCGCCAGCTCTTCCTGGGGGCCAGGGGAAACTGAAGCTTTCTTT
CASSSWGPGETEAFF
>many|NA|TRBJ2-6|TRBV12-3/TRBV12-4
TGTGCCAGCAGGCACCCCGGGGGCTCTGGGGCCAACGTCCTGACTTTC
CASRHPGGSGANVLTF
>many|TRBD1|TRBJ2-1|TRBV5-1
TGCGCCAGCAGCTTGGGGACAGGGGGTGCCCTCTCTGACTTC
CASSLGTGGALSDF
>many|NA|TRBJ1-1|TRBV7-2
TGTGCCAGCAGCTACTCGGGGTCGAACACTGAAGCTTTCTTT
CASSYSGSNTEAFF
>few|NA|TRBJ2-5|TRBV6-2/TRBV6-3
TGTGCCAGCACCCCTTCGGGGGAAGGGGAGACCCAGTACTTC
CASTPSGEGETQYF
>many|TRBD1|TRBJ2-7|TRBV12-3/TRBV12-4
TGTGCCAGCAGTTACGGGACAGGGGTGAACGAGCAGTACTTC
CASSYGTGVNEQYF
>medium-sized|NA|TRBJ2-2|TRBV5-1
TGCGCCAGCGGCCAGCAGGTCGGGGCCGGGGAGCTGTTTTTT
CASGQQVGAGELFF
>NA|NA|TRBJ2-3|TRBV12-3/TRBV12-4
TGTGCCAGCAGTCACTCCCGGTGGGAGAACACAGATACGCAGTATTTT
CASSHSRWENTDTQYF
>many|NA|TRBJ2-1|TRBV5-1
TGCGCCAGCAGCTTGGTTTTCTCCCTAGCAGGGTCGGATGAGCAGTTCTTC
CASSLVFSLAGSDEQFF